Listed below are T cell receptor beta chains from one sample, sequenced in a study of shared clonotypes between healthy human individuals. Sequencing was performed with immunoSEQ multiplex PCR; in TCRdb, only in-frame clones are kept and a portion is missing. The table includes over a million clones, about 75% detected once. The sample comprised memory CD4+ T cells sorted from blood. The source is a man aged 18 to 29 in good health. The CDR3 runs from the conserved cysteine through the conserved F or W. D genes are given only for firm matches. Some rows have no size entry. The others give once, few or many, or a class for an expanded clone.

length: 12
size: .
J: TRBJ1-1
D: .
V: TRBV7-6
CDR3: CASSTVRGEAFF
DNA: TGTGCCAGCAGCACGGTCCGGGGTGAAGCTTTCTTT

length: 15
size: .
J: TRBJ1-2
D: TRBD1
V: TRBV14
CDR3: CASSQADRASYGYTF
DNA: TGTGCCAGCAGCCAAGCGGACAGGGCTAGCTATGGCTACACCTTC

length: 18
size: .
J: TRBJ2-5
D: .
V: TRBV15
CDR3: CATSRGNFLAQNQETQYF
DNA: TGTGCCACCAGCAGAGGTAATTTCCTAGCGCAGAACCAAGAGACCCAGTACTTC

length: 14
size: .
J: TRBJ2-3
D: .
V: TRBV6-1
CDR3: CASSETGPTDTQYF
DNA: TGTGCCAGCAGTGAAACCGGCCCCACAGATACGCAGTATTTT

length: 15
size: .
J: TRBJ2-4
D: .
V: TRBV28
CDR3: CASSSVTLAKNIQYF
DNA: TGTGCCAGCAGTTCCGTGACCTTAGCCAAAAACATTCAGTACTTC

length: 15
size: many
J: TRBJ1-6
D: .
V: TRBV7-9
CDR3: CASSWLGEGNSPLHF
DNA: TGTGCCAGCAGCTGGCTCGGGGAGGGTAATTCACCCCTCCACTTT

length: 14
size: .
J: TRBJ2-2
D: .
V: TRBV4-1
CDR3: CASSRGGNTGELFF
DNA: TGCGCCAGCAGCCGCGGAGGGAACACCGGGGAGCTGTTTTTT

length: 15
size: .
J: TRBJ2-7
D: .
V: TRBV5-4
CDR3: CASTWGGRSSYEQYF
DNA: TGTGCCAGCACCTGGGGGGGGCGGAGCTCCTACGAGCAGTACTTC

length: 16
size: .
J: TRBJ1-1
D: .
V: TRBV7-9
CDR3: CASSFRAPGTSGEAFF
DNA: TGTGCCAGCAGCTTTCGCGCCCCCGGGACGAGCGGTGAAGCTTTCTTT

length: 14
size: .
J: TRBJ1-6
D: .
V: TRBV19
CDR3: CASMHLVGISPLHF
DNA: TGTGCCAGTATGCACCTTGTGGGGATTTCACCCCTCCACTTT

length: 14
size: once
J: TRBJ2-7
D: .
V: TRBV28
CDR3: CASSPGTSMYEQYF
DNA: TGTGCCAGCAGCCCCGGGACCTCCATGTACGAGCAGTACTTC

length: 12
size: .
J: TRBJ1-1
D: .
V: TRBV5-1
CDR3: CASSPRGAEAFF
DNA: TGCGCCAGCAGCCCGAGAGGGGCTGAAGCTTTCTTT

length: 16
size: .
J: TRBJ2-3
D: TRBD1
V: TRBV5-4
CDR3: CASSYGTDPSTDTQYF
DNA: TGTGCCAGCAGCTATGGGACAGACCCTAGCACAGATACGCAGTATTTT

length: 15
size: .
J: TRBJ2-5
D: .
V: TRBV10-3
CDR3: CAISESLVGKETQYF
DNA: TGTGCCATCAGTGAGTCTCTTGTGGGTAAAGAGACCCAGTACTTC

length: 15
size: once
J: TRBJ1-6
D: .
V: TRBV4-1
CDR3: CASSQDLQGRSPLHF
DNA: TGCGCCAGCAGCCAAGACCTACAGGGACGGTCACCCCTCCACTTT

length: 15
size: .
J: TRBJ1-5
D: TRBD1
V: TRBV6-5
CDR3: CASSNTGQGKQPQHF
DNA: TGTGCCAGCAGTAACACAGGACAGGGCAAACAGCCCCAGCATTTT

length: 14
size: few
J: TRBJ2-1
D: TRBD1
V: TRBV10-3
CDR3: CAISGQGAFGEQFF
DNA: TGTGCCATCAGCGGACAGGGGGCTTTTGGTGAGCAGTTCTTC

length: 14
size: .
J: TRBJ2-3
D: .
V: TRBV10-3
CDR3: CAISDLDWADTQYF
DNA: TGTGCCATCAGTGACCTTGACTGGGCAGATACGCAGTATTTT

length: 16
size: .
J: TRBJ2-1
D: TRBD2
V: TRBV7-2
CDR3: CASSLVIAGIGNEQFF
DNA: TGTGCCAGCAGCTTAGTAATAGCGGGAATCGGTAATGAGCAGTTCTTC

length: 15
size: once
J: TRBJ2-7
D: TRBD1
V: TRBV5-4
CDR3: CASSSPGQGTYEQYF
DNA: TGTGCCAGCAGCTCCCCTGGACAGGGCACCTACGAGCAGTACTTC

length: 13
size: .
J: TRBJ1-1
D: .
V: TRBV7-9
CDR3: CASSLAGNTEAFF
DNA: TGTGCCAGCAGCTTAGCTGGGAACACTGAAGCTTTCTTT

length: 15
size: .
J: TRBJ1-4
D: .
V: TRBV6-5
CDR3: CASRPGRAGGEKLFF
DNA: TGTGCCAGCAGGCCGGGACGGGCGGGTGGTGAAAAACTGTTTTTT

length: 15
size: .
J: TRBJ1-3
D: .
V: TRBV10-3
CDR3: CAISALLSTGNTIYF
DNA: TGTGCCATCAGTGCCCTCTTGAGTACTGGAAACACCATATATTTT

length: 14
size: .
J: TRBJ2-2
D: TRBD1
V: TRBV28
CDR3: CASSWGQATGELFF
DNA: TGTGCCAGCAGTTGGGGACAGGCCACCGGGGAGCTGTTTTTT

length: 15
size: .
J: TRBJ2-5
D: TRBD2
V: TRBV19
CDR3: CASSSQLAVWETQYF
DNA: TGTGCCAGTAGTAGTCAACTAGCGGTGTGGGAGACCCAGTACTTC

length: 13
size: few
J: TRBJ2-5
D: TRBD1
V: TRBV11-2
CDR3: CASSRGTEETQYF
DNA: TGTGCCAGCAGCCGAGGGACAGAGGAGACCCAGTACTTC

length: 16
size: .
J: TRBJ2-2
D: .
V: TRBV5-1
CDR3: CASSLEGRTNTGELFF
DNA: TGCGCCAGCAGCTTGGAGGGTAGAACCAACACCGGGGAGCTGTTTTTT

length: 15
size: .
J: TRBJ1-1
D: .
V: TRBV6-1
CDR3: CASSRQAAMNTEAFF
DNA: TGTGCCAGCAGTCGCCAGGCAGCCATGAACACTGAAGCTTTCTTT

length: 14
size: once
J: TRBJ2-7
D: TRBD1
V: TRBV7-2
CDR3: CASSPDRGPYEQYF
DNA: TGTGCCAGCAGCCCAGACAGGGGCCCCTACGAGCAGTACTTC

length: 16
size: .
J: TRBJ2-4
D: TRBD1
V: TRBV6-1
CDR3: CASSVTGELAKNIQYF
DNA: TGTGCCAGCAGTGTTACAGGGGAGTTGGCCAAAAACATTCAGTACTTC

length: 14
size: .
J: TRBJ1-2
D: .
V: TRBV28
CDR3: CAGRTEGGPFGYTF
DNA: TGTGCCGGCAGAACCGAAGGGGGTCCATTCGGCTACACCTTC

length: 16
size: .
J: TRBJ2-1
D: .
V: TRBV18
CDR3: CASSQGPNNLYNEQFF
DNA: TGTGCCAGCTCACAGGGACCTAATAACCTCTACAATGAGCAGTTCTTC

length: 15
size: .
J: TRBJ2-2
D: TRBD1
V: TRBV7-9
CDR3: CASSLGGQPTGELFF
DNA: TGTGCCAGCAGCTTAGGGGGACAGCCCACCGGGGAGCTGTTTTTT

length: 16
size: .
J: TRBJ2-5
D: TRBD2
V: TRBV5-4
CDR3: CASSVPGGGTQETQYF
DNA: TGTGCCAGCAGCGTTCCGGGCGGGGGGACTCAAGAGACCCAGTACTTC

length: 15
size: .
J: TRBJ1-5
D: .
V: TRBV4-1
CDR3: CASSHETRDDQPQHF
DNA: TGCGCCAGCAGCCATGAGACCAGGGATGATCAGCCCCAGCATTTT

length: 14
size: .
J: TRBJ2-7
D: .
V: TRBV13
CDR3: CASSPARKYYEQYF
DNA: TGTGCCAGCAGCCCCGCAAGGAAGTATTACGAGCAGTACTTC

length: 15
size: .
J: TRBJ1-1
D: TRBD1
V: TRBV11-3
CDR3: CASSPGQGRYTEAFF
DNA: TGTGCCAGCAGCCCGGGACAGGGACGGTACACTGAAGCTTTCTTT

length: 15
size: .
J: TRBJ1-5
D: .
V: TRBV5-8
CDR3: CASSWGWPPNQPQHF
DNA: TGTGCCAGCAGCTGGGGGTGGCCCCCCAATCAGCCCCAGCATTTT

length: 13
size: few
J: TRBJ1-5
D: .
V: TRBV11-2
CDR3: CASSPNIDQPQHF
DNA: TGTGCCAGCAGCCCAAACATCGATCAGCCCCAGCATTTT

length: 12
size: .
J: TRBJ1-6
D: TRBD1
V: TRBV30
CDR3: CAWSKGASPLHF
DNA: TGTGCCTGGAGTAAGGGGGCATCACCCCTCCACTTT

length: 14
size: once
J: TRBJ1-5
D: .
V: TRBV5-5
CDR3: CASSLGIGNQPQHF
DNA: TGTGCCAGCAGCTTGGGGATCGGCAATCAGCCCCAGCATTTT

length: 14
size: .
J: TRBJ1-6
D: TRBD1
V: TRBV19
CDR3: CASSPPGQGSPLHF
DNA: TGTGCCAGTAGTCCCCCCGGACAGGGATCACCCCTCCACTTT

length: 15
size: many
J: TRBJ1-3
D: .
V: TRBV7-8
CDR3: CASSFPGGSGNTIYF
DNA: TGTGCCAGCAGCTTCCCGGGGGGCTCTGGAAACACCATATATTTT